This T cell receptor beta chain is drawn from a study of identical twins. Whole-study findings and limits: Twins shared out-of-frame alpha sequences with excess low generation probability. Insertions were fewer in abundant cord blood beta clonotypes, whereas memory repertoires showed none of this pattern.

As to this clonotype: The target antigen is unknown.

A universal primer site was added by template switching, and unique molecular identifiers were carried by the cDNA. TCRdb independently ran MiXCR on the 5' RACE reads; one entry per CDR3 protein. The sample yields roughly 250,000 distinct CDR3 sequences, over 11% seen once. Per germline, CDR1 SSHAT and CDR2 FNYEAQ (reference sequence). The CDR3 spans 14 residues. V was clipped by 4 bases and J by 3 bases, with 9 bases between them. The source is a woman between 18 and 30 years old in good health. This chain joins TRBV7-7 and TRBJ2-2; TRBD1 is a possible D gene (6 bases). The source material was memory (CD45RO+) T cells sorted from blood. CDR3 sequence reads: CASSSDRDTGELFF. DNA for the CDR3: TGTGCCAGCAGCTCGGACAGAGACACCGGGGAGCTGTTTTTT.